This T cell receptor beta chain was retrieved from a study of cytomegalovirus exposure and HLA in healthy donors. Whole-study findings and limits: Earlier analysis looked at TCR beta V segments, and most were productive about 87% or about 30% of the time. Reports showed the classifier diagnosing cytomegalovirus status with high specificity and sensitivity.

The donors comprised healthy bone marrow donors. V was trimmed by 5 bases and J by 0 bases, leaving 13 bases between them. CDR3 length equals 15 residues. Germline values: CDR1 SGHTA, CDR2 FQGNSA. With respect to this clone: Its antigen is as yet unknown.

Both 60 Vbeta primers and 13 Jbeta primers went into the PCR. The method was immunoSEQ multiplex PCR; TCRdb's version includes in-frame clones alone and lacks a portion of them. The table shows 85,000 to 90,000 clones, with 85% occurring only once. The J gene is TRBJ1-1, the V gene TRBV7-2; D is unresolved. The source material was PBMCs. The source is a man between 35 and 55 years old in good health and CMV-seropositive. The CDR3 region is CASSLTWLMNTEAFF. The CDR3, as DNA: TGTGCCAGCAGCCTTACCTGGCTCATGAACACTGAAGCTTTCTTT.